This entry lists 18 T cell receptor beta chains sequenced from one sample in a study of human T cells and chemical hapten exposure (dated by TCRdb to the early 2020s). Receptor libraries were prepared by RACE. TCRdb names NextSeq 500 as the instrument used. TCRdb itself trimmed the public reads at Q25 with fastp, ran MiXCR and retained productive beta chains. Rows with one shared CDR3 protein collapse into an entry with the most common genes and DNA. The table for this sample lists some 380,000 distinct CDR3 sequences; 4% to 5.5% of them were counted only once. The top ten hold under 3% of the sample. The time point label, as the study defines it: patch test 1, 2 weeks after DPC sensitization. The meaning of the sample's treatment or condition label: therapeutic diphenylcyclopropenone sensitization with weekly scalp DPC. The sample in question was whole blood, obtained in connection with sensitization to the hapten diphenylcyclopropenone (DPC). These receptors all come from a woman aged 45-65 years with alopecia areata. Some clones in this sample may be carry-over from other donors' samples.

This clonotype was seen only a few times. The genes are TRBV4-1 and TRBJ2-4; D unclear. The CDR3 spans 14 residues. CDR1 and CDR2 from the germline V gene are MGHRA and YSYEKL. Trimming took off 2 bases at V and 12 bases at J, with 17 bases between the two ends. CDR3 nucleotide sequence: TGCGCCAGCAGCCAACCTAATAGGGCCGAGGATCAGTACTTC. Its protein product is CASSQPNRAEDQYF.

There are many counts of this clonotype. This sequence joins TRBV29-1 and TRBJ2-7; 11 bases line up with TRBD2. The V segment lost 7 bases and the J segment 2 bases; nucleotides outside the gene matches: 4. This CDR3 spans 13 amino acids. Germline loops: CDR1 SQVTM, CDR2 ANQGSEA. For the CDR3, the DNA is TGCAGCGCCGAGACTAGCGGGACCTACGAGCAGTACTTC. Translating it yields CSAETSGTYEQYF.

This clonotype was counted a few times. The CDR3: CASSSTGGWQETQYF. For the CDR3, the DNA is TGTGCCAGCAGTTCGACAGGGGGCTGGCAAGAGACCCAGTACTTC. The chain recombines TRBV27 with TRBJ2-5; 10 bases are a match to TRBD1. V gave up 4 bases and J gave up 2 bases; unmatched junction bases: 4. The length of the CDR3 is 15 residues. Per germline, CDR1 MNHEY and CDR2 SMNVEV (reference sequence).

The gene calls are TRBV12-3 or TRBV12-4 and TRBJ1-2; the D gene is possibly TRBD1 (5 bases). The CDR3 consists of 13 residues. The V and J ends lost 1 base and 3 bases respectively, with 6 bases between them. This chain's CDR3 is CASSLEGHYGYTF. DNA of the CDR3: TGTGCCAGCAGTTTAGAGGGGCACTATGGCTACACCTTC.

This clonotype has more than one count but fewer than ten. The chain has TRBV28 and TRBJ2-7; a possible D gene is TRBD2 (6 bases). Trimming stripped 6 bases from V and 2 bases from J, with 17 bases between. Germline loops: CDR1 MDHEN, CDR2 SYDVKM. The CDR3 has 15 residues. The CDR3 is CASSLEGIGAYEQYF. The CDR3 region has the DNA TGTGCCAGCAGCCTGGAGGGTATCGGGGCCTACGAGCAGTACTTC.

This clonotype occurred a few times. The CDR3 spells CASSMWQGNTGELFF. CDR3 nucleotide sequence: TGTGCCAGTAGTATGTGGCAGGGGAACACCGGGGAGCTGTTTTTT. J is TRBJ2-2 and V is TRBV19; a weak D match, TRBD1 (5 bases). Germline V CDR1 and CDR2: LNHDA, SQIVND (reference sequence). V was shortened by 3 bases and J by 1 base, with 9 bases between the two germline ends. The CDR3 covers 15 residues. The complete variable domain, with remaining parts taken from reference TRBV19 and TRBJ2-2, reads DGGITQSPKYLFRKEGQNVTLSCEQNLNHDAMYWYRQDPGQGLRLIYYSQIVNDFQKGDIAEGYSVSREKKESFPLTVTSAQKNPTAFYLCASSMWQGNTGELFFGEGSRLTVL.

The sample holds many counts of this clonotype. The chain has TRBV28 and TRBJ2-7, with TRBD1 as a possible D gene (6 bases). The V gene lost 6 bases and the J gene lost 2 bases, with 14 bases spanning the gap. Germline CDR1 MDHEN, CDR2 SYDVKM. The CDR3 covers 14 residues. The CDR3 DNA reads as TGTGCCAGCAGGACCGGGACACGGGCCTACGAGCAGTACTTC. It specifies CASRTGTRAYEQYF.

This clonotype was detected ten times or more. The rearrangement joins TRBV3-1 to TRBJ1-2; D gene ambiguous. Germline V CDR1 and CDR2: LGHDT, YNNKEL (reference sequence). The germline V and J ends were trimmed by 0 bases and 2 bases, with 13 bases remaining between them. The CDR3 has 16 amino acids. CDR3 coding DNA: TGTGCCAGCAGCCAAGAGGATGGGAAAGCCAACTATGGCTACACCTTC. The encoded protein is CASSQEDGKANYGYTF.

The chain is built from TRBV25-1 and TRBJ1-6, with 9 bases fitting TRBD1. Germline V CDR1 and CDR2: MGHDK, SYGVNS. Germline trimming cut 6 bases from V and 15 bases from J; bases unmatched to any gene: 12. The CDR3 extends over 14 amino acids. The CDR3 here is CASRGTGSIRVLHF. CDR3 coding DNA: TGTGCCAGCAGAGGGACAGGGTCGATTAGGGTCCTCCACTTT.

Many counts were recorded for this clonotype. This sequence joins TRBV29-1 and TRBJ2-5, with a possible D match to TRBD1 (7 bases). Germline V gives CDR1 SQVTM, CDR2 ANQGSEA. V lost 7 bases to trimming and J lost 5 bases, with 14 bases between them. This CDR3 has 12 residues. CDR3 amino acids: CSADREEETQYF. CDR3 nucleotides: TGCAGCGCCGACAGGGAGGAGGAGACCCAGTACTTC.

At least ten counts were recorded for this clonotype. This chain connects TRBV6-2 or TRBV6-3 to TRBJ1-5; 8 nucleotides match TRBD1. The CDR3 runs to 15 residues. J was trimmed by 11 bases and V by 3 bases; bases with no gene match: 12. Germline CDR1 and CDR2: MNHEY and SVGEGT. CDR3 residues: CASSYPRGPQVAQHF. In DNA, the CDR3 is TGTGCCAGCAGTTATCCCAGGGGGCCTCAGGTGGCCCAGCATTTT.

This rearrangement joins TRBV12-3 or TRBV12-4 to TRBJ1-1, with unresolved D. V was trimmed by 7 bases and J by 1 base, leaving 10 bases between them. The CDR3 runs to 13 residues. The CDR3 DNA reads as TGTGCCAGCACTATAACACAGAACACTGAAGCTTTCTTT. This translates into CASTITQNTEAFF.

This clonotype was seen ten or more times. The V and J genes are TRBV6-5 and TRBJ1-2; D uncertain. There are 12 residues in the CDR3. Germline loops: CDR1 MNHEY, CDR2 SVGAGI. The V end was cut by 6 bases, the J end by 8 bases, with 13 bases between. The CDR3, as DNA: TGTGCCAGCAGCTCTACGGTACAAGGCTACACCTTC. Translating gives CASSSTVQGYTF.

This clonotype was detected ten times or more. The J gene is TRBJ2-3, the V gene TRBV20-1, with 8 bases fitting TRBD2. The CDR3 contains 16 residues. The trim removed 5 bases at V and 4 bases at J, leaving 14 bases unmatched. CDR1 and CDR2 (germline): DFQATT, SNEGSKA (reference sequence). This CDR3 reads CSASPLVAGRADTQYF. In DNA form, the CDR3 reads TGCAGTGCTTCGCCTCTTGTAGCGGGAAGGGCAGATACGCAGTATTTT.

This clonotype was recorded at least ten times. The gene calls are TRBV11-2 and TRBJ1-4, with a possible D match to TRBD1 (6 bases). The CDR3 has 16 residues. Trimming shortened V by 5 bases and J by 7 bases, and 20 bases separated the two germline ends. CDR1 SGHAT and CDR2 FQNNGV come from the germline V gene. Here the CDR3 reads CASSMGTGTFGEKLFF. The DNA for the CDR3 is TGTGCCAGCAGCATGGGAACCGGGACATTCGGTGAAAAACTGTTTTTT. Full variable domain (missing parts from reference TRBV11-2 and TRBJ1-4): EAGVAQSPRYKIIEKRQSVAFWCNPISGHATLYWYQQILGQGPKLLIQFQNNGVVDDSQLPKDRFSAERLKGVDSTLKIQPAKLEDSAVYLCASSMGTGTFGEKLFFGSGTQLSVL.

This clonotype has a count of ten or more. The chain has TRBV13 and TRBJ2-7; TRBD2 matches 10 bases. Losses at the gene ends were 5 bases for V and 6 bases for J; bases not matched to a gene: 4. This CDR3 region has 13 residues. CDR1 and CDR2 (germline): PRHDT, FYEKMQ (reference sequence). CDR3 DNA: TGTGCCAGCAGCCCGGGACTAGCGTTCGAGCAGTACTTC. Its protein is CASSPGLAFEQYF.

This clonotype was recorded at least ten times. The chain links TRBV10-3 to TRBJ2-7; the D is unclear. This CDR3 spans 12 amino acids. V lost 7 bases, J lost 6 bases, and 13 bases lay in between. Germline V lookup: CDR1 ENHRY, CDR2 SYGVKD. CDR3: CAITGNDFEQYF. CDR3 in DNA: TGTGCCATCACCGGCAACGACTTCGAGCAGTACTTC.

Remarks on this clonotype: A much larger clone lies one base from this, so it may be a read error. This chain connects TRBV2 to TRBJ2-2; D is unclear. V was clipped by 6 bases and J by 0 bases, with 11 bases between them. The length of the CDR3 is 15 residues. Germline CDR1 and CDR2: SNHLY and FYNNEI. The CDR3 bases are TGTGCCAGCAGACCCCTGATGACGAACACCGGGGAGCTGTTTTTT. This translates into CASRPLMTNTGELFF.